A single sample is the source of the 27 T cell receptor beta chains below, sequenced in a study of shared clonotypes between healthy human individuals. Measured with immunoSEQ multiplex PCR; TCRdb has only the in-frame clones, and not every one. The sample records under 1,100,000 clones, about three quarters being singletons. The sample taken for sequencing was memory CD4+ T cells sorted from blood. Subset of the sample: CD45RA-negative fraction. Receptors originate from a man between 18 and 29 years old in good health.

This sequence joins TRBV30 and TRBJ1-2; D is possibly TRBD1 (6 bases). The CDR3 spans 14 residues. CDR1 and CDR2 from the germline V gene are GTSNPN and SVGIG (reference sequence). V was shortened by 3 bases and J by 4 bases, with 15 bases between the two germline ends. CDR3 nucleotides: TGTGCCTGGAGCCCACGGGACACCTTCTATGGCTACACCTTC. Its protein product is CAWSPRDTFYGYTF.

V gene TRBV6-5 combines with J gene TRBJ2-5; D gene ambiguous. Germline loops: CDR1 MNHEY, CDR2 SVGAGI. Trimming removed 10 bases at V and 5 bases at J, with 20 bases between. This CDR3 region has 14 residues. The CDR3 here is CATRLLALLETQYF. For the CDR3, the DNA is TGTGCCACGAGGTTACTGGCCCTCCTGGAGACCCAGTACTTC.

For this clone: The same CDR3 is also encoded by other DNA sequences in this sample. The chain is built from TRBV5-1 and TRBJ1-2; no firm D call. The V gene's germline CDR1 is SGHRS and CDR2 YFSETQ. This CDR3 has 12 amino acids. V was cut by 0 bases and J by 5 bases, with 5 bases left in between. In DNA form, the CDR3 reads TGCGCCAGCAGCTTGGACGGATATGGCTACACCTTC. This encodes CASSLDGYGYTF.

This sequence joins TRBV11-3 and TRBJ2-5; 7 bases fit TRBD1. The CDR3 sequence is 15 residues long. Germline values: CDR1 SGHNT, CDR2 YENEEA. Germline trimming cut 1 base from V and 4 bases from J; bases unmatched to any gene: 6. CDR3: CASSLAGTGAETQYF. The CDR3 DNA follows: TGTGCCAGCAGCTTAGCCGGTACAGGGGCAGAGACCCAGTACTTC.

This clone was found once. This sequence joins TRBV7-2 and TRBJ1-3, with 8 bases aligning to TRBD1. CDR1 and CDR2 (germline): SGHTA, FQGNSA. This CDR3 region has 14 residues. J lost 2 bases, V lost 5 bases, and 2 bases had no gene match. DNA for the CDR3: TGTGCCAGCAGCCCGACAGGGGCTGGAAACACCATATATTTT. Protein: CASSPTGAGNTIYF.

J is TRBJ1-5 and V is TRBV28; D possibly corresponds to TRBD1 (5 bases). Germline V CDR1 and CDR2: MDHEN, SYDVKM. Trimming cost V 4 bases and J 3 bases, with 13 bases left between them. The CDR3 runs to 15 residues. The CDR3 is CASSWGPSVNQPQHF. CDR3 DNA: TGTGCCAGCAGTTGGGGACCGAGTGTCAATCAGCCCCAGCATTTT.

J is TRBJ2-3 and V is TRBV5-8; 7 nucleotides align to TRBD2. Germline lookup yields CDR1 SGHTS and CDR2 YDEGEE. Losses at the gene ends were 4 bases for V and 2 bases for J; bases not matched to a gene: 13. The CDR3 is 17 residues long. The CDR3: CASSPGGKSGITDTQYF. The DNA of the CDR3 is TGTGCCAGCAGCCCGGGAGGCAAAAGCGGAATCACAGATACGCAGTATTTT.

CDR3 DNA: TGCGCCAGCAGCCCAGGACTAGCGGGACTCCAAGAGACCCAGTACTTC. Translating it yields CASSPGLAGLQETQYF. The chain employs TRBV5-1 and TRBJ2-5, with 12 positions matching TRBD2. In germline, CDR1 is SGHRS, CDR2 YFSETQ. J was trimmed by 1 base and V by 4 bases; bases with no gene match: 5. The CDR3 runs to 16 residues.

The CDR3 sequence: CASSSLAGEVDTQYF. The CDR3 DNA is TGTGCCAGCAGCTCTTTAGCGGGAGAGGTCGATACGCAGTATTTT. The J gene is TRBJ2-3, the V gene TRBV5-8, with 9 bases aligning to TRBD2. With V trimmed by 3 bases and J by 6 bases, 8 bases remained unmatched. CDR3 length equals 15 residues. CDR1 is SGHTS and CDR2 is YDEGEE in the germline V gene.

The chain uses TRBV7-9 and TRBJ2-3, with 10 bases lining up with TRBD2. CDR1 is SEHNR, CDR2 FQNEAQ, per germline (reference sequence). The V gene end was trimmed by 5 bases and the J gene end by 0 bases; junction bases not matched to a gene: 5. CDR3 size: 16 residues. This CDR3 reads CASSQPGLASTDTQYF. The CDR3 nucleotides are TGTGCCAGCAGCCAACCGGGACTAGCGAGCACAGATACGCAGTATTTT.

This clone was counted only a few times. CDR3 region: CASSLAGAGTSGNEQFF. For the CDR3, the DNA is TGTGCCAGCAGCTTAGCGGGAGCAGGGACTAGCGGCAATGAGCAGTTCTTC. The V gene is TRBV7-2, the J gene TRBJ2-1, with 11 bases fitting TRBD2. The CDR3 consists of 17 residues. Germline V gene sequence: CDR1 SGHTA, CDR2 FQGNSA. Losses at the gene ends were 0 bases for V and 6 bases for J; bases not matched to a gene: 7.

The rearrangement links TRBV2 to TRBJ2-7, with 11 bases identical to TRBD1. The germline gives CDR1 SNHLY, CDR2 FYNNEI. J lost 7 bases, V lost 6 bases, and 5 bases had no gene match. The CDR3 contains 13 residues. The chain's CDR3 is CASSRDRGWEQYF. The CDR3 region has the DNA TGTGCCAGCAGCCGGGACAGGGGGTGGGAGCAGTACTTC.

The chain carries TRBV18 and TRBJ1-2; 7 bases are a match to TRBD1. Germline loops: CDR1 KGHSH, CDR2 LQKENI. This CDR3 region has 14 residues. Trimming removed 5 bases from V and 10 bases from J; junction bases left unmatched: 13. This CDR3 is CASSASETGIAYTF. Written as DNA, the CDR3 is TGTGCCAGCTCAGCCTCGGAGACAGGGATCGCCTACACCTTC.

The V and J genes are TRBV5-1 and TRBJ2-5; D call uncertain. Germline V gene data show CDR1 as SGHRS and CDR2 as YFSETQ. V lost 4 bases, J lost 2 bases, and 9 bases lay in between. The CDR3 loop spans 13 amino acids. The CDR3 loop is CASSPEMQETQYF. The CDR3, as DNA: TGCGCCAGCAGCCCGGAGATGCAAGAGACCCAGTACTTC.

This chain connects TRBV10-3 to TRBJ1-1; 9 nucleotides line up with TRBD1. This CDR3 contains 15 residues. CDR1 and CDR2 (germline): ENHRY, SYGVKD. J gave up 6 bases and V 2 bases, and 7 bases lay outside the gene matches. The CDR3 sequence is CAISEVVGTGPEAFF. CDR3 nucleotides: TGTGCCATCAGTGAGGTCGTGGGGACAGGGCCTGAAGCTTTCTTT.

The chain uses TRBV6-1 and TRBJ2-3; 13 bases agree with TRBD2. Trimming removed 7 bases from V and 4 bases from J; junction bases left unmatched: 5. Germline V lookup: CDR1 MNHNS, CDR2 SASEGT. The CDR3 is 15 residues long. This CDR3 is CASKGLAGTSDTQYF. Here the CDR3 DNA reads TGTGCCAGCAAGGGACTAGCGGGAACATCAGATACGCAGTATTTT.

This clone was seen once. The chain couples TRBV25-1 to TRBJ1-2, with D uncertain. The CDR3 is 12 amino acids. The V end lost 3 bases, the J end lost 8 bases, and 10 bases lay between the germline ends. From germline, CDR1 is MGHDK and CDR2 SYGVNS. CDR3 loop: CASSDSLGGYTF. The CDR3 DNA reads as TGTGCCAGCAGTGATTCCCTGGGGGGCTACACCTTC.

The J gene is TRBJ1-1, the V gene TRBV18; 7 bases are shared with TRBD1. V shed 6 bases and J 6 bases; nucleotides not matched to a gene: 4. Germline CDR1 KGHSH, CDR2 LQKENI. CDR3 length equals 12 residues. The CDR3 DNA follows: TGTGCCAGCTCCAGGGGGGCGGCTGAAGCTTTCTTT. The encoded protein is CASSRGAAEAFF.

This clone was detected only a few times. Other DNA sequences within the sample encode an identical CDR3. The chain links TRBV18 to TRBJ1-5; perhaps TRBD1 as D (6 bases). V was shortened by 2 bases and J by 2 bases, with 7 bases between the two germline ends. The CDR3 contains 14 residues. From germline, CDR1 is KGHSH and CDR2 LQKENI. CDR3 in amino acids: CASSPSGGNQPQHF. In DNA, the CDR3 is TGTGCCAGCTCACCATCAGGGGGCAATCAGCCCCAGCATTTT.

The chain uses TRBV14 and TRBJ1-5; 8 nucleotides match TRBD1. The germline CDR1 and CDR2 sequences are SGHDN and FVKESK. V lost 4 bases to trimming and J lost 2 bases; unmatched junction nucleotides: 16. The CDR3 runs to 19 residues. CDR3 DNA: TGTGCCAGCAGCCGTGCCCAGGACAGGGATTGTCTGGGCAATCAGCCCCAGCATTTT. Encoded protein: CASSRAQDRDCLGNQPQHF.

This sequence joins TRBV7-2 and TRBJ1-2; the D gene is possibly TRBD1 (5 bases). V dropped 4 bases and J dropped 5 bases, with 11 bases sitting between them. The germline gives CDR1 SGHTA, CDR2 FQGNSA. The CDR3 runs to 13 residues. In DNA, the CDR3 is TGTGCCAGCAGCTCCCGGGGGGGATATGGCTACACCTTC. This sequence encodes CASSSRGGYGYTF. The entire variable domain, with the rest obtained from reference TRBV7-2 and TRBJ1-2, is as follows: GAGVSQSPSNKVTEKGKDVELRCDPISGHTALYWYRQSLGQGLEFLIYFQGNSAPDKSGLPSDRFSAERTGGSVSTLTIQRTQQEDSAVYLCASSSRGGYGYTFGSGTRLTVV.

V gene TRBV6-5 combines with J gene TRBJ1-2; D uncertain. This CDR3 is built from 14 residues. Germline CDR1 MNHEY, CDR2 SVGAGI. V dropped 7 bases and J dropped 4 bases, with 16 bases sitting between them. The CDR3 spells CASTLGAPSYGYTF. Here the CDR3 DNA reads TGTGCCAGCACCCTCGGTGCGCCATCCTATGGCTACACCTTC.

This clone came up many times. V is TRBV10-3 and J is TRBJ2-5, with D unclear. CDR3 length: 12 residues. Trimming took 6 bases from V and 1 from J, leaving 6 bases between them. Looked up from germline, CDR1 is ENHRY and CDR2 is SYGVKD. Written as DNA, the CDR3 is TGTGCCATCAGCAACCTCCAAGAGACCCAGTACTTC. It encodes CAISNLQETQYF.

This rearrangement joins TRBV28 to TRBJ2-3, with D possibly being TRBD1 or TRBD2 (5 bases each). Germline CDR1 is MDHEN and CDR2 is SYDVKM. The CDR3 is 17 amino acids. V lost 5 bases and J 2 bases, leaving 20 bases between the germline ends. DNA for the CDR3: TGTGCCAGCAGTCCGCCCACCGGGGCCGGTTCCACAGATACGCAGTATTTT. Its protein is CASSPPTGAGSTDTQYF. The full variable domain, its missing parts supplied by reference TRBV28 and TRBJ2-3, is DVKVTQSSRYLVKRTGEKVFLECVQDMDHENMFWYRQDPGLGLRLIYFSYDVKMKEKGDIPEGYSVSREKKERFSLILESASTNQTSMYLCASSPPTGAGSTDTQYFGPGTRLTVL.

This clone has just a few counts. V gene TRBV19 combines with J gene TRBJ2-1; 10 nucleotides line up with TRBD2. CDR3 length equals 14 residues. Germline-derived CDR1 and CDR2 are LNHDA and SQIVND (reference sequence). With V trimmed by 9 bases and J by 5 bases, 7 bases remained unmatched. The chain's CDR3 is CASLAGDPHNEQFF. The CDR3 bases are TGTGCCAGCCTAGCGGGAGATCCTCACAATGAGCAGTTCTTC. The full variable domain, with the rest looked up from reference TRBV19 and TRBJ2-1, is DGGITQSPKYLFRKEGQNVTLSCEQNLNHDAMYWYRQDPGQGLRLIYYSQIVNDFQKGDIAEGYSVSREKKESFPLTVTSAQKNPTAFYLCASLAGDPHNEQFFGPGTRLTVL.

For the CDR3, the DNA is TGTGCCAGCAGCTTGACAGGGGGACAAGAGACCCAGTACTTC. Translating it yields CASSLTGGQETQYF. This chain uses TRBV5-5 with TRBJ2-5, with 8 bases that match TRBD1. Losses at the gene ends were 1 base for V and 2 bases for J; bases not matched to a gene: 1. The CDR3 loop spans 14 amino acids. Germline CDR1 and CDR2: SGHKS and YYEKEE (reference sequence).

The CDR3 is CAARVRGNTEAFF. In DNA form, the CDR3 reads TGTGCCGCCCGTGTCAGAGGGAACACTGAAGCTTTCTTT. The rearrangement uses TRBV2 and TRBJ1-1, with D hard to call. Trimming took off 11 bases at V and 1 base at J, with 14 bases between the two ends. From germline, CDR1 is SNHLY and CDR2 FYNNEI. The CDR3 runs to 13 residues.